The rows below give T cell receptor beta chains drawn from one sample of a study of T cells in Graves' hyperthyroidism and ophthalmopathy. In TCRdb, the multiplex PCR reads were re-called with MiXCR into one record per CDR3 protein. The repertoire holds about 130,000 distinct CDR3 sequences, with more than 20% as singletons. The sequencing input was blood. All receptors come from a woman aged 45-65 years with Graves' hyperthyroidism that later progressed to Graves' ophthalmopathy. The CDR3 runs from the conserved cysteine through the conserved F or W. A D gene is named only where the DNA matches it firmly. Only some rows state a clone size, as once, few, many or a class for expanded clones.

J: TRBJ2-3
D: .
size: .
length: 16
V: TRBV12-3/TRBV12-4
CDR3: CASSAGISFATDTQYF
DNA: TGTGCCAGCAGTGCTGGGATTTCCTTTGCGACAGATACGCAGTATTTT

J: TRBJ1-1
D: .
size: few
length: 14
V: TRBV12-3/TRBV12-4
CDR3: CASSLDTVNTEAFF
DNA: TGTGCCAGCAGCCTGGACACCGTGAACACTGAAGCTTTCTTT

J: TRBJ2-7
D: TRBD1
size: many
length: 14
V: TRBV6-1
CDR3: CASSPKTGINEQYF
DNA: TGTGCCAGCAGCCCAAAGACAGGGATCAACGAGCAGTACTTC

J: TRBJ2-6
D: TRBD2
size: many
length: 18
V: TRBV27
CDR3: CASSWSARGSAGANVLTF
DNA: TGTGCCAGCAGTTGGAGTGCGCGGGGGTCGGCCGGGGCCAACGTCCTGACTTTC

J: TRBJ1-5
D: .
size: .
length: 15
V: TRBV5-4
CDR3: CASSQGVGVGQPQHF
DNA: TGTGCCAGCAGCCAAGGGGTAGGGGTGGGTCAGCCCCAGCATTTT

J: TRBJ2-7
D: .
size: many
length: 17
V: TRBV27
CDR3: CASSSYSAGPGHYEQYF
DNA: TGTGCCAGCAGTTCCTATTCAGCGGGCCCAGGCCACTACGAGCAGTACTTC

J: TRBJ2-5
D: .
size: many
length: 16
V: TRBV4-1
CDR3: CASSQEITRGQETQYF
DNA: TGCGCCAGCAGCCAAGAAATCACCAGGGGCCAAGAGACCCAGTACTTC

J: TRBJ2-1
D: .
size: many
length: 12
V: TRBV12-3/TRBV12-4
CDR3: CASSLNWNEQFF
DNA: TGTGCCAGCAGTTTAAACTGGAATGAGCAGTTCTTC

J: TRBJ2-2
D: TRBD2
size: many
length: 15
V: TRBV11-2
CDR3: CASSVAAGPSGELFF
DNA: TGTGCCAGCAGCGTGGCAGCGGGACCCTCCGGGGAGCTGTTTTTT

J: TRBJ2-5
D: .
size: many
length: 11
V: TRBV24-1
CDR3: CATGEQETQYF
DNA: TGTGCCACCGGGGAACAAGAGACCCAGTACTTC

J: TRBJ1-5
D: .
size: .
length: 15
V: TRBV18
CDR3: CASSPSRGENQPQHF
DNA: TGTGCCAGCTCACCCAGCAGGGGCGAAAATCAGCCCCAGCATTTT